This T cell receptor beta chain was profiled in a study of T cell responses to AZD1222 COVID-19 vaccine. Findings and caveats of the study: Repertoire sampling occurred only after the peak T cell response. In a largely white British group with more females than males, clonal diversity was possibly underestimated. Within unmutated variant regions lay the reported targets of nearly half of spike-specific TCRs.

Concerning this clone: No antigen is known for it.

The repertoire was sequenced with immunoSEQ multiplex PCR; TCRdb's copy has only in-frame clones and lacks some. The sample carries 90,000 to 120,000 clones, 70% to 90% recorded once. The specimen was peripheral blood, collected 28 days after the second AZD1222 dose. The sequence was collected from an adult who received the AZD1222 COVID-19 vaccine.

CDR3 region: CASSLGQGTYNEQFF. Here the CDR3 DNA reads TGTGCCAGCAGTTTAGGTCAGGGGACCTACAATGAGCAGTTCTTC. The chain carries TRBV27 and TRBJ2-1, with TRBD1 as a possible D gene (6 bases). Germline V gene data show CDR1 as MNHEY and CDR2 as SMNVEV (reference sequence). The CDR3 loop spans 15 amino acids. Between the trimmed V and J ends, which lost 2 bases and 2 bases, there was a span of 10 bases.